This TCR beta chain was recorded in a study of blood T cell repertoires in COVID-19. Background on the study: Researchers got acute and convalescent COVID-19 samples from the United States, Italy and Spain. The analysed material was cDNA or gDNA that came from T cells, B-cell-depleted T cells, or PBMCs.

In the source study's methods: How many nucleated cells were present was estimated from reference gene primer amplification. TCRdb's table, derived via immunoSEQ multiplex PCR, lists solely in-frame clones and lacks some. V and J calls and clone size are as listed in that table; D and trimming were resolved from the DNA. The profile covers about 87,000 clones, with about 87% appearing a single time and roughly 5.1% taken by the ten largest. Sequencing was performed on peripheral blood. The receptor was derived from a man in his forties with acute or convalescent COVID-19.

In DNA, the CDR3 is TGTGCCAGCAGCTTGCTAGGATTCTCTGGGGCCAACGTCCTGACTTTC. Its protein product is CASSLLGFSGANVLTF. V and J are TRBV5-6 and TRBJ2-6; D unclear. Germline V gene lookup returns CDR1 SGHDT and CDR2 YYEEEE. The CDR3 extends over 16 amino acids. The V gene lost 1 base and the J gene lost 0 bases, with 8 bases spanning the gap.